Reported below is one TCR beta chain. The data are from a study of blood T cell repertoires in COVID-19. Sequenced by immunoSEQ multiplex PCR; TCRdb stores in-frame clones only, minus some. The sample carries hundreds of thousands of clones, approximately 88% recorded once. Germline assignment: CDR1 SGHVS and CDR2 FQNEAQ. V lost 7 bases and J lost 4, with 14 bases in between. The CDR3 contains 14 residues. Residents of about 25 US areas, aged roughly 18 to 89 years, made up the participants. The study assigned cohorts using participant-reported clinical history. The chain employs TRBV7-8 and TRBJ1-3; TRBD1 might be the D (6 bases). Specimen: PBMCs or T cells enriched from blood (not recorded which). The sequence was obtained from a middle-aged woman who had recovered from COVID-19. In DNA form, the CDR3 reads TGTGCCAGCACCACGCTCCAGGGGGGAAACACCATATATTTT. Translated: CASTTLQGGNTIYF.